This TCR beta chain was identified in a study of blood T cell repertoires in COVID-19. The CDR3 covers 15 residues. V dropped 0 bases and J dropped 0 bases, with 9 bases sitting between them. Germline CDR1 reads SGHVS; CDR2 reads FQNEAQ. Assay: immunoSEQ multiplex PCR; the TCRdb copy retains only in-frame clones and omits some. The repertoire holds some 80,000 clones, 80% to 95% seen once, with 2.6% in the top ten. The receptor comes from a man aged 50 or older with COVID-19, enrolled during active disease. Sequenced: peripheral blood. V usage is TRBV7-8 and J usage is TRBJ2-7; the D is unclear. Here the CDR3 DNA reads TGTGCCAGCAGCTTAGCGGAGCGAAGCTCCTACGAGCAGTACGTC. This sequence encodes CASSLAERSSYEQYV.